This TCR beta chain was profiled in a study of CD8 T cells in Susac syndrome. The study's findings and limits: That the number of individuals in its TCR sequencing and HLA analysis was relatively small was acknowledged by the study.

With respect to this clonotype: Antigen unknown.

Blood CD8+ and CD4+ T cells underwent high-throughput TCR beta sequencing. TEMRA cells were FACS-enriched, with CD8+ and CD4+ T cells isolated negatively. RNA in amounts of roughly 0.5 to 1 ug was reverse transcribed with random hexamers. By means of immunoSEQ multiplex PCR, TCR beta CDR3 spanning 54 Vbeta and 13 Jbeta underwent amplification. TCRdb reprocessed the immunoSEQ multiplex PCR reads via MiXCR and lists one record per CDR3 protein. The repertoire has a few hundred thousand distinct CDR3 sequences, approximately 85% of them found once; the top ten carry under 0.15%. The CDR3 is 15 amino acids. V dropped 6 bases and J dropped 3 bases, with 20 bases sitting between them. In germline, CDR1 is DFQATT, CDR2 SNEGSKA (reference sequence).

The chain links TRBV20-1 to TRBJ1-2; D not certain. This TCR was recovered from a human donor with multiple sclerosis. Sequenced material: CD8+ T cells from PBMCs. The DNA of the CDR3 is TGCAGTGCAATCAGCAGTACGAGCTGGGACTATGGCTACACCTTC. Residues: CSAISSTSWDYGYTF.